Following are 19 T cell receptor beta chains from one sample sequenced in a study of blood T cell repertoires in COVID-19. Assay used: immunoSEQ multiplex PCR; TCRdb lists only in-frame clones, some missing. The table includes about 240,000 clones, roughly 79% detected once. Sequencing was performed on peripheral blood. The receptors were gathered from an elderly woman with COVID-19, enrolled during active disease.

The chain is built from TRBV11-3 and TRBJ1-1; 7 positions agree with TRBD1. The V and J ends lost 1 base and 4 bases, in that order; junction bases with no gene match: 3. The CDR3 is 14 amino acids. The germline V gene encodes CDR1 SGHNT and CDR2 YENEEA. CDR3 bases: TGTGCCAGCAGCTTAGTGGGGGACAGCACTGAAGCTTTCTTT. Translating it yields CASSLVGDSTEAFF.

The CDR3 DNA is TGTGCCAGTAGTAGGGCAGGGGACTACGAGCAGTACTTC. This translates into CASSRAGDYEQYF. The chain carries TRBV19 and TRBJ2-7; TRBD1 might be the D (6 bases). Germline CDR1 is LNHDA and CDR2 is SQIVND (reference sequence). CDR3 size: 13 residues. V was clipped by 4 bases and J by 3 bases, with 10 bases between them.

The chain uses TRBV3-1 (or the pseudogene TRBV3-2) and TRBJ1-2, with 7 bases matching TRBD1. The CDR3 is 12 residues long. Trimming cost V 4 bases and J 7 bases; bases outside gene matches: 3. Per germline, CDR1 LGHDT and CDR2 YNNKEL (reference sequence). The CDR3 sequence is CASSRDSSGYTF. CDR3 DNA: TGTGCCAGCAGCCGGGACAGCTCTGGCTACACCTTC.

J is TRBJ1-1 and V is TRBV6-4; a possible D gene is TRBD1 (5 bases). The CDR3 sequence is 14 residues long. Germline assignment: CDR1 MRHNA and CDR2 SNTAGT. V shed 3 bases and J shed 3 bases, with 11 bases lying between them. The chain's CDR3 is CASSERGTYTEAFF. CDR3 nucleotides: TGTGCCAGCAGTGAAAGGGGTACGTACACTGAAGCTTTCTTT.

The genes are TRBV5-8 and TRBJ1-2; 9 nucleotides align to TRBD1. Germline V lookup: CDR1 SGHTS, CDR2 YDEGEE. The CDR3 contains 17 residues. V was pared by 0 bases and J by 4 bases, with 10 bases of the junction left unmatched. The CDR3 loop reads CASSLVLGTGSPYGYTF. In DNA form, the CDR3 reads TGTGCCAGCAGCTTGGTGCTGGGGACAGGGAGTCCCTATGGCTACACCTTC. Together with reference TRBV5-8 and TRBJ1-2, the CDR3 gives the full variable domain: EAGVTQSPTHLIKTRGQQATLRCSPISGHTSVYWYQQALGLGLQFLLWYDEGEERNRGNFPPRFSGRQFPNYSSELNVNALELEDSALYLCASSLVLGTGSPYGYTFGSGTRLTVV.

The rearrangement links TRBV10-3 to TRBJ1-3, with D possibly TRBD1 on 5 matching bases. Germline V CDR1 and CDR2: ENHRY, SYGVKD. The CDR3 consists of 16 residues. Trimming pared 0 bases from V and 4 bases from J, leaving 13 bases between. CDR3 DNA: TGTGCCATCAGTGAGTCAGGTGGGGCAGTCGGAAACACCATATATTTT. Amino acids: CAISESGGAVGNTIYF.

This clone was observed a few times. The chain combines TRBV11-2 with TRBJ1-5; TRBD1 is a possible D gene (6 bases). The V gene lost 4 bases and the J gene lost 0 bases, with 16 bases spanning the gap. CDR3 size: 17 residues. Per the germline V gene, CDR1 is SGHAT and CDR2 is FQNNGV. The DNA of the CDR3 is TGTGCCAGCAGCTCATCGTCCGGGACAACTAGCAATCAGCCCCAGCATTTT. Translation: CASSSSSGTTSNQPQHF.

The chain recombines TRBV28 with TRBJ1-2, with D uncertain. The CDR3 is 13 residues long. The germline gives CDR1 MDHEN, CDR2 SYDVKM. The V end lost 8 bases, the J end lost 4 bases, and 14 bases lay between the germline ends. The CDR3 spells CASGGSLGYGYTF. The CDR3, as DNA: TGTGCCAGCGGAGGATCGTTGGGCTATGGCTACACCTTC.

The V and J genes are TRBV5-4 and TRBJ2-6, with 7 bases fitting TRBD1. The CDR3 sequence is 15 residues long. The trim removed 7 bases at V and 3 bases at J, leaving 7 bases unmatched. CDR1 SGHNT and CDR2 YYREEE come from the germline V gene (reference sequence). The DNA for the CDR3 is TGTGCCAGCGGCCCCCAGGGGGTTGGGGCCAACGTCCTGACTTTC. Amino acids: CASGPQGVGANVLTF.

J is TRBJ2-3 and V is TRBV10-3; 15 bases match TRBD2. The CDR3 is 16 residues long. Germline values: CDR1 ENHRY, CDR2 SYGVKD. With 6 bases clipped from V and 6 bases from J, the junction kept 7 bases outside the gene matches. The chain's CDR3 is CAISRGLAGGQDTQYF. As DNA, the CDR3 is TGTGCCATCAGCCGAGGACTAGCGGGGGGGCAGGATACGCAGTATTTT.

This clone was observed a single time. This chain's CDR3 is CASSAGGSSGNTIYF. CDR3 sequence (DNA): TGTGCCAGCAGCGCGGGGGGGAGCTCTGGAAACACCATATATTTT. The chain uses TRBV9 and TRBJ1-3, with D maybe TRBD1 (5 bases). Trimming cost V 3 bases and J 0 bases, with 10 bases left between them. The CDR3 is 15 residues long. The germline V gene encodes CDR1 SGDLS and CDR2 YYNGEE.

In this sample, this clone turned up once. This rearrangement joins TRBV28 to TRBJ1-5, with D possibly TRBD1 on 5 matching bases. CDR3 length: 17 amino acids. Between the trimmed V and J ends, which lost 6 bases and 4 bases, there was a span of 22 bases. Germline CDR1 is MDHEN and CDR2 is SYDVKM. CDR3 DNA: TGTGCCAGCAGGGCCTGGGGTGAGGGGACTCCAAATCAGCCCCAGCATTTT. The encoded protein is CASRAWGEGTPNQPQHF.

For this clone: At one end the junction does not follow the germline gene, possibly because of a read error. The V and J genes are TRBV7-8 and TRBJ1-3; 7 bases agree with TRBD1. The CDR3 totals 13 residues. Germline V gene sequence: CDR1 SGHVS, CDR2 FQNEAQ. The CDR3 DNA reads TGTGCCAGCAGCCAGGGGGTCGGGACAAGGCCGGTTTTT. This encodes CASSQGVGTRPVF.

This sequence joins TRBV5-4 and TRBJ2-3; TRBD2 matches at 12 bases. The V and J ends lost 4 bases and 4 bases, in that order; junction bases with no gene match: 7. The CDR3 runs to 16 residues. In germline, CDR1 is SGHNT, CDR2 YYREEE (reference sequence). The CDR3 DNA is TGTGCCAGCAGCCTCGAACTAGCGGGGGGCGCAGATACGCAGTATTTT. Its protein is CASSLELAGGADTQYF.

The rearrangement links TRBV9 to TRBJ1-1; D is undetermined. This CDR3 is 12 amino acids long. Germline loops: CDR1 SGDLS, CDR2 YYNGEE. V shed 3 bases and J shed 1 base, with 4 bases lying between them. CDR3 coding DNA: TGTGCCAGCAGCGCCGGGAACACTGAAGCTTTCTTT. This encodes CASSAGNTEAFF.

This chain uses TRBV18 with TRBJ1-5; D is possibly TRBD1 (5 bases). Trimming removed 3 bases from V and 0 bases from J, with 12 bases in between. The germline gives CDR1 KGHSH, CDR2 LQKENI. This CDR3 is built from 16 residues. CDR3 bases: TGTGCCAGCTCACCCAGTGGGGCAGGTAGCAATCAGCCCCAGCATTTT. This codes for CASSPSGAGSNQPQHF. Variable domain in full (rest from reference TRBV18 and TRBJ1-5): NAGVMQNPRHLVRRRGQEARLRCSPMKGHSHVYWYRQLPEEGLKFMVYLQKENIIDESGMPKERFSAEFPKEGPSILRIQQVVRGDSAAYFCASSPSGAGSNQPQHFGDGTRLSIL.

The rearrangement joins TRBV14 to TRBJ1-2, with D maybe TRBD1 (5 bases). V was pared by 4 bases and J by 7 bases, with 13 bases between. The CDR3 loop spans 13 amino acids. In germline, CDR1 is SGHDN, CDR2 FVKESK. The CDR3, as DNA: TGTGCCAGCAGCCGGAACATACAGGCTGGCTACACCTTC. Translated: CASSRNIQAGYTF.

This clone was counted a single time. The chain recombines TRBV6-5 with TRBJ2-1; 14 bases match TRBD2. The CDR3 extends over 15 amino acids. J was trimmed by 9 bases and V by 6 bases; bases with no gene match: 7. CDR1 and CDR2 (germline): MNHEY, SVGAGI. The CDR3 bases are TGTGCCAGCAGCCCGACTAGCGGGAGGGCAACTGAGCAGTTCTTC. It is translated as CASSPTSGRATEQFF.

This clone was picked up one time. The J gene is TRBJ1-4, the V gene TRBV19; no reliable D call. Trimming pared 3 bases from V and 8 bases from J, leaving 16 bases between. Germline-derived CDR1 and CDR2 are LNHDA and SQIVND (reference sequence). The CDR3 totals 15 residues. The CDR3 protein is CASSIEFGPGEKLFF. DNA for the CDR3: TGTGCCAGTAGTATTGAATTCGGACCGGGAGAAAAACTGTTTTTT.